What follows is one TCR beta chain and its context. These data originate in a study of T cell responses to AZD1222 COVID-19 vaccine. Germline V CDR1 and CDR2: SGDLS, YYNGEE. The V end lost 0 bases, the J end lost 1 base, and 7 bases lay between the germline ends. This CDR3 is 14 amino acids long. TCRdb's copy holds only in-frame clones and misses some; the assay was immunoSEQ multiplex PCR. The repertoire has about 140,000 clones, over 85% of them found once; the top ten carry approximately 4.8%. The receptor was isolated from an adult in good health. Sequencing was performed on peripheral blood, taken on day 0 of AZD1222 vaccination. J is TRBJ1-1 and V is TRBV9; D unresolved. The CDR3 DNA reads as TGTGCCAGCAGCGTAGCTCCATCGAACACTGAAGCTTTCTTT. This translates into CASSVAPSNTEAFF.